This paragraph covers one T cell receptor beta chain sequence. Antigen specificity is unknown. The data were obtained in a study of T cell responses to AZD1222 COVID-19 vaccine. Study conclusions and caveats: Repertoires in all cases were sampled only once the peak T cell response had passed.

Clones were sequenced by immunoSEQ multiplex PCR, and TCRdb holds only the in-frame ones, with some missing. Among about 59,000 clones listed, 80% to 90% were seen once. Germline assignment: CDR1 SGHTA and CDR2 FQGTGA. The length of the CDR3 is 19 residues. Trimming cost V 5 bases and J 4 bases; bases outside gene matches: 19. This TCR was recovered from an adult who received the AZD1222 COVID-19 vaccine. Sequencing was performed on peripheral blood, taken 28 days after the second AZD1222 dose. The chain couples TRBV7-3 to TRBJ2-1; TRBD2 matches 8 bases. The CDR3, as DNA: TGTGCCAGCAGCCTAAATCCACCTATGTCGGGGGGGTTTTACAATGAGCAGTTCTTC. This codes for CASSLNPPMSGGFYNEQFF.